The 2 T cell receptor beta chains given below trace back to one sample, sequenced in a study of T cells after yellow fever vaccination (dated by TCRdb to between 2019 and 2020). The library was built by means of 5' RACE. The data were produced on an Illumina HiSeq 2500. The raw public reads went through TCRdb reprocessing: fastp at Q25, MiXCR clone calling, in-frame beta chains kept. All rows with the same CDR3 protein become a single entry with the most common DNA and genes. This sample has around 340,000 distinct CDR3 sequences in its table, and roughly 8.7% of those were observed once. The ten largest clonotypes hold approximately 19% of the sample. What the treatment or condition label conveys for this sample: live attenuated yellow fever vaccine strain. Sequences were derived from PBMCs, sampled on the day of the first yellow fever vaccination. These receptors were collected from a man between 18 and 35 years old who received the YFV17D yellow fever vaccine.

This clonotype was observed many times. The chain links TRBV4-3 to TRBJ1-6; 7 nucleotides agree with TRBD1. Germline V gene sequence: CDR1 LGHNA, CDR2 YSLEER. The trim removed 2 bases at V and 8 bases at J, leaving 3 bases unmatched. The CDR3 totals 14 residues. The CDR3 nucleotides are TGCGCCAGCAGCCAATTTACAGGGGATTCACCCCTCCACTTT. This sequence encodes CASSQFTGDSPLHF.

This clonotype was seen a few times. CDR3 sequence: CATSDTGKLTDTQYF. DNA of the CDR3: TGTGCCACCAGTGACACAGGGAAGCTAACAGATACGCAGTATTTT. The genes are TRBV24-1 and TRBJ2-3; weak D call: TRBD1 (6 bases). Trimming left V 4 bases short and J 3 bases short, with 13 bases between. The CDR3 consists of 15 residues. CDR1 is KGHDR and CDR2 is SFDVKD in the germline V gene.